These 28 T cell receptor beta chains originate from one sample sequenced in a study of cytomegalovirus exposure and HLA in healthy donors. This PCR relied on a set of 60 Vbeta primers and 13 Jbeta primers. This table comes from immunoSEQ multiplex PCR, and its TCRdb copy is limited to in-frame clones, with some not included. The sample has about 200,000 clones; about 78% are singletons. Specimen: PBMCs. The receptors stem from a male donor in good health and CMV-seronegative.

This clone was counted between two and nine times. The chain has TRBV21-1 and TRBJ1-5. TRBV21-1 is recorded as a pseudogene. The CDR3 has 11 amino acids. The DNA for the CDR3 is TGTGCCAGCAGAGAGAATAAGCCCCAGCATTTT. Residues: CASRENKPQHF.

This chain connects TRBV28 to TRBJ2-6, with D tentatively TRBD1 (5 bases). The V end was cut by 8 bases, the J end by 2 bases, with 7 bases between. Germline CDR1 is MDHEN and CDR2 is SYDVKM. The CDR3 is made up of 13 amino acids. CDR3 in DNA: TGTGCCAGCGCGACAGCTGGGGCCAACGTCCTGACTTTC. This translates into CASATAGANVLTF.

The J gene is TRBJ2-7, the V gene TRBV18, with 7 nucleotides matching TRBD1. The CDR3 has 13 amino acids. Germline-derived CDR1 and CDR2 are KGHSH and LQKENI. J lost 2 bases, V lost 6 bases, and 4 bases had no gene match. Here the CDR3 DNA reads TGTGCCAGCTCGTTTGACAGGGCCTACGAGCAGTACTTC. This translates into CASSFDRAYEQYF.

About this clone itself: One junction end does not reproduce the germline sequence, and a read error may be involved. The chain links TRBV6-5 to TRBJ2-3, with TRBD2 matching over 10 bases. Per germline, CDR1 MNHEY and CDR2 SVGAGI. This CDR3 has 15 residues. CDR3 sequence (DNA): TGTGCCAGCGGTTATAGCGGGAGGTCCACAGATACGCAGTATTTT. Its translation: CASGYSGRSTDTQYF.

The rearrangement joins TRBV10-3 to TRBJ2-6; 12 nucleotides match TRBD1. Germline-derived CDR1 and CDR2 are ENHRY and SYGVKD. The CDR3 runs 18 residues. V lost 5 bases to trimming and J lost 3 bases; unmatched junction nucleotides: 8. CDR3 in amino acids: CAISTLRDRGLGANVLTF. The CDR3 bases are TGTGCCATCAGTACACTCCGGGACAGGGGGCTTGGGGCCAACGTCCTGACTTTC.

This clone was detected only a few times. The V and J genes are TRBV5-5 and TRBJ2-7; 9 bases are shared with TRBD1. V lost 4 bases to trimming and J lost 4 bases; unmatched junction nucleotides: 6. Germline-derived CDR1 and CDR2 are SGHKS and YYEKEE (reference sequence). The CDR3 covers 14 residues. In nucleotides, the CDR3 is TGTGCCAGCAGCCAAACCGGGACAGGGTACGAGCAGTACTTC. This encodes CASSQTGTGYEQYF.

The J gene is TRBJ2-7, the V gene TRBV5-8, with D perhaps matching TRBD2 (6 bases). The germline V gene encodes CDR1 SGHTS and CDR2 YDEGEE. V was shortened by 1 base and J by 6 bases, with 23 bases between the two germline ends. The length of the CDR3 is 17 residues. DNA of the CDR3: TGTGCCAGCAGCTTGCTACTATCCGGGACGGGAGCCCGCGAGCAGTACTTC. Protein product: CASSLLLSGTGAREQYF.

The rearrangement joins TRBV19 to TRBJ1-2; TRBD1 aligns across 7 bases. The CDR3 consists of 14 residues. Germline V CDR1 and CDR2: LNHDA, SQIVND (reference sequence). V lost 3 bases and J lost 8; bases outside the gene matches: 9. CDR3 sequence (DNA): TGTGCCAGTAGTATCACCGGGACAGTCGAAGGCTACACCTTC. It is translated as CASSITGTVEGYTF. The entire variable domain, with the rest obtained from reference TRBV19 and TRBJ1-2, is as follows: DGGITQSPKYLFRKEGQNVTLSCEQNLNHDAMYWYRQDPGQGLRLIYYSQIVNDFQKGDIAEGYSVSREKKESFPLTVTSAQKNPTAFYLCASSITGTVEGYTFGSGTRLTVV.

The chain recombines TRBV5-4 with TRBJ2-3; D gene unclear. Looked up from germline, CDR1 is SGHNT and CDR2 is YYREEE (reference sequence). Deletions cut 1 base from V and 3 bases from J, with 12 bases between. The CDR3 consists of 15 residues. CDR3 region: CASSLFVVGTDTQYF. CDR3 nucleotide sequence: TGTGCCAGCAGCTTGTTCGTGGTCGGGACAGATACGCAGTATTTT. Looking up the rest from reference TRBV5-4 and TRBJ2-3 gives the full variable domain: ETGVTQSPTHLIKTRGQQVTLRCSSQSGHNTVSWYQQALGQGPQFIFQYYREEENGRGNFPPRFSGLQFPNYSSELNVNALELDDSALYLCASSLFVVGTDTQYFGPGTRLTVL.

This clone occurred a few times. The sample contains more than one DNA sequence encoding this CDR3. The rearrangement uses TRBV30 and TRBJ2-7; the match to TRBD1 covers 7 bases. Germline CDR1 and CDR2: GTSNPN and SVGIG (reference sequence). This CDR3 comprises 13 residues. V shed 3 bases and J 4 bases; nucleotides not matched to a gene: 6. CDR3: CAWRETGWYEQYF. In DNA, the CDR3 is TGTGCCTGGAGAGAGACAGGGTGGTACGAGCAGTACTTC.

The chain recombines TRBV6-6 with TRBJ2-3, with no clear D. With 2 bases removed from V and 2 bases from J, the gap between germline ends came to 14 bases. The CDR3 length is 16 residues. CDR1 and CDR2 from the germline V gene are MNHNY and SVGAGI (reference sequence). CDR3 protein: CASSYIPQSFTDTQYF. CDR3 coding DNA: TGTGCCAGCAGTTACATCCCCCAGTCATTCACAGATACGCAGTATTTT.

V gene TRBV5-5 combines with J gene TRBJ2-7; 7 positions agree with TRBD1. CDR3 length: 15 amino acids. Losses at the gene ends were 4 bases for V and 4 bases for J; bases not matched to a gene: 11. Germline CDR1 and CDR2: SGHKS and YYEKEE (reference sequence). In DNA, the CDR3 is TGTGCCAGCAGCGAGACCCCCGGGGACAGTTACGAGCAGTACTTC. It codes for CASSETPGDSYEQYF.

V and J are TRBV9 and TRBJ2-2, with D perhaps TRBD2 (6 bases). Germline assignment: CDR1 SGDLS and CDR2 YYNGEE. V was trimmed by 4 bases and J by 4 bases, leaving 17 bases between them. CDR3 size: 16 residues. The CDR3 nucleotides read TGTGCCAGCAGCCGTACTGTGGCGGAGGGCACCGGGGAGCTGTTTTTT. Its protein is CASSRTVAEGTGELFF.

The rearrangement joins TRBV5-1 to TRBJ1-2; the D gene is possibly TRBD1 (6 bases). V lost 4 bases and J lost 4, with 17 bases in between. The CDR3 consists of 15 residues. The V gene's germline CDR1 is SGHRS and CDR2 YFSETQ. In nucleotides, the CDR3 is TGCGCCAGCAGCCCTGAGGGGGGGGGCCTCTATGGCTACACCTTC. It translates to CASSPEGGGLYGYTF.

This clone was seen more than once but under ten times. This chain joins TRBV10-2 and TRBJ1-4; no clear D gene. With 8 bases removed from V and 4 bases from J, the gap between germline ends came to 11 bases. The CDR3 covers 13 residues. Germline V gene data show CDR1 as WSHSY and CDR2 as SAAADI. In DNA, the CDR3 is TGCGCCAGCCTGAGGAGTTTTAATGAAAAACTGTTTTTT. The encoded protein is CASLRSFNEKLFF.

V and J are TRBV18 and TRBJ1-2; weak D call: TRBD1 (6 bases). V was cut by 1 base and J by 7 bases, with 10 bases left in between. Germline V gives CDR1 KGHSH, CDR2 LQKENI. The CDR3 contains 13 residues. In DNA form, the CDR3 reads TGTGCCAGCTCACCACAGGACAGAGGTGGCTACACCTTC. Amino acid sequence: CASSPQDRGGYTF. Variable domain in full (rest from reference TRBV18 and TRBJ1-2): NAGVMQNPRHLVRRRGQEARLRCSPMKGHSHVYWYRQLPEEGLKFMVYLQKENIIDESGMPKERFSAEFPKEGPSILRIQQVVRGDSAAYFCASSPQDRGGYTFGSGTRLTVV.

The V and J genes are TRBV29-1 and TRBJ2-1, with 10 positions matching TRBD2. Germline CDR1 and CDR2: SQVTM and ANQGSEA. The V segment lost 6 bases and the J segment 7 bases; nucleotides outside the gene matches: 12. The CDR3 loop spans 15 amino acids. The CDR3 bases are TGCAGCGTCAAGAATAGCGGGAGGTTCGGGAATGAGCAGTTCTTC. Translation gives CSVKNSGRFGNEQFF.

The chain carries TRBV19 and TRBJ2-6; D unclear. Trimming left V 7 bases short and J 0 bases short, with 10 bases between. This CDR3 has 15 amino acids. CDR1 is LNHDA, CDR2 SQIVND, per germline (reference sequence). CDR3 sequence reads: CASKTAYSGANVLTF. CDR3 nucleotide sequence: TGTGCCAGTAAGACTGCTTACTCTGGGGCCAACGTCCTGACTTTC.

This chain uses TRBV5-4 with TRBJ2-7; 7 bases line up with TRBD1. This CDR3 has 14 amino acids. V lost 0 bases, J lost 3 bases, and 3 bases stayed unmatched. Germline V gene sequence: CDR1 SGHNT, CDR2 YYREEE (reference sequence). The CDR3 region has the DNA TGTGCCAGCAGCTTGGAAGGGGGCCTCTACGAGCAGTACTTC. It encodes CASSLEGGLYEQYF.

The V gene is TRBV6-6, the J gene TRBJ1-5; 8 nucleotides match TRBD1. Germline V gene data show CDR1 as MNHNY and CDR2 as SVGAGI (reference sequence). With V trimmed by 6 bases and J by 3 bases, 7 bases remained unmatched. The CDR3 contains 15 residues. The CDR3 sequence: CASRETDRANQPQHF. For the CDR3, the DNA is TGTGCCAGCAGGGAGACGGACAGGGCCAATCAGCCCCAGCATTTT.

The CDR3 region has the DNA TGCGCCACCCAGGCTAGCGGCTACGAGCAGTACTTC. This gives the protein CATQASGYEQYF. The chain recombines TRBV10-2 with TRBJ2-7; TRBD2 aligns across 7 bases. V dropped 10 bases and J dropped 3; count of bases not matched to a gene: 6. CDR1 WSHSY and CDR2 SAAADI come from the germline V gene. The CDR3 has 12 residues.

The count of this clone is one. The chain employs TRBV6-5 and TRBJ2-7, with D hard to call. This CDR3 comprises 15 residues. V lost 5 bases and J lost 1, with 15 bases in between. Germline V gene sequence: CDR1 MNHEY, CDR2 SVGAGI. The CDR3 here is CASSRVPSVSYEQYF. DNA for the CDR3: TGTGCCAGCAGTCGGGTTCCGTCCGTTTCCTACGAGCAGTACTTC.

The chain uses TRBV7-2 and TRBJ1-2; 9 bases are a match to TRBD1. From germline, CDR1 is SGHTA and CDR2 FQGNSA. This CDR3 comprises 13 residues. V dropped 4 bases and J dropped 6; count of bases not matched to a gene: 3. The CDR3 reads CASSSRTGDGYTF. The CDR3 nucleotides read TGTGCCAGCAGCTCACGGACAGGGGATGGCTACACCTTC.

V usage is TRBV9 and J usage is TRBJ2-3, with D possibly being TRBD2 (5 bases). The CDR3 length is 14 residues. The V gene's germline CDR1 is SGDLS and CDR2 YYNGEE. Between the trimmed V and J ends, which lost 6 bases and 4 bases, there was a span of 15 bases. CDR3 sequence (DNA): TGTGCCAGCAACCGAGGAGGTCTGGCAGATACGCAGTATTTT. Its translation is CASNRGGLADTQYF.

J is TRBJ2-1 and V is TRBV9; the match to TRBD2 covers 10 bases. This CDR3 is 16 amino acids long. The V and J ends lost 0 bases and 4 bases, in that order; junction bases with no gene match: 4. Per the germline V gene, CDR1 is SGDLS and CDR2 is YYNGEE. CDR3 sequence: CASSVDPSGSYNEQFF. The CDR3 DNA is TGTGCCAGCAGCGTAGATCCTAGCGGGAGTTACAATGAGCAGTTCTTC.

The rearrangement links TRBV2 to TRBJ2-1, with 10 bases identical to TRBD2. The junction had 6 bases not matched to a gene; V was cut back by 5 bases and J by 5 bases. The CDR3 totals 15 residues. In germline, CDR1 is SNHLY, CDR2 FYNNEI. CDR3 sequence: CASSKGLAAHNEQFF. Written as DNA, the CDR3 is TGTGCCAGCAGTAAAGGACTAGCGGCCCACAATGAGCAGTTCTTC.

The V and J genes are TRBV5-4 and TRBJ1-1, with D unclear. This CDR3 region has 14 residues. Germline V gene sequence: CDR1 SGHNT, CDR2 YYREEE (reference sequence). V lost 4 bases, J lost 2 bases, and 12 bases lay in between. The CDR3 nucleotides are TGTGCCAGCAGCCAGGCCCGCATTAACACTGAAGCTTTCTTT. Protein sequence: CASSQARINTEAFF. The entire variable domain, with the rest obtained from reference TRBV5-4 and TRBJ1-1, is as follows: ETGVTQSPTHLIKTRGQQVTLRCSSQSGHNTVSWYQQALGQGPQFIFQYYREEENGRGNFPPRFSGLQFPNYSSELNVNALELDDSALYLCASSQARINTEAFFGQGTRLTVV.

This rearrangement joins TRBV2 to TRBJ2-6, with TRBD1 identical over 11 bases. Germline CDR1 reads SNHLY; CDR2 reads FYNNEI. Trimming cost V 4 bases and J 1 base; bases outside gene matches: 9. The CDR3 is 19 amino acids. The CDR3 nucleotides read TGTGCCAGCAGTGCTTATCCGGGACAGGGGGTTTCTGGGGCCAACGTCCTGACTTTC. Translating gives CASSAYPGQGVSGANVLTF.